The next 8 T cell receptor beta chains were all read from a single sample in a study of blood T cells in healthy people across ages. Primed by a sample-barcoded 5' primer and a J-beta primer mix, a second PCR proceeded for about 6 to 11 cycles. One entry per CDR3 protein, called by TCRdb with MiXCR from the 5' RACE reads. The repertoire holds 1.8 million or so distinct CDR3 sequences, approximately 40% seen once, with 23% in the top ten. The sample consisted of blood. The receptors were sampled from a human donor in good health.

The chain recombines TRBV2 with TRBJ2-7, with D uncertain. V was pared by 4 bases and J by 0 bases, with 7 bases between. The CDR3 totals 13 residues. CDR1 and CDR2 (germline): SNHLY, FYNNEI. CDR3 region: CASSVTVSYEQYF. CDR3 nucleotide sequence: TGTGCCAGCAGTGTAACAGTCTCCTACGAGCAGTACTTC.

This clonotype was observed once. The rearrangement joins TRBV12-3 or TRBV12-4 to TRBJ1-2; D unclear. CDR3 length: 15 residues. Trimming pared 2 bases from V and 0 bases from J, leaving 10 bases between. The CDR3 loop reads CASSLRRAANYGYTF. In nucleotides, the CDR3 is TGTGCCAGCAGTTTACGCCGAGCTGCTAACTATGGCTACACCTTC.

As DNA, the CDR3 is TGTGCCAGCAGCTTCTCGGGGGGCGCGCAATATGGCTACACCTTC. As protein: CASSFSGGAQYGYTF. The chain employs TRBV7-2 and TRBJ1-2; TRBD1 might be the D (6 bases). V was cut by 3 bases and J by 5 bases, with 16 bases left in between. The germline CDR1 and CDR2 sequences are SGHTA and FQGNSA. The length of the CDR3 is 15 residues.

The genes are TRBV6-6 and TRBJ2-5; TRBD1 aligns across 8 bases. CDR1 and CDR2 from the germline V gene are MNHNY and SVGAGI (reference sequence). CDR3 length: 13 residues. V lost 5 bases, J lost 4 bases, and 3 bases stayed unmatched. The CDR3 reads CASSAGTGETQYF. The DNA for the CDR3 is TGTGCCAGCAGTGCCGGGACAGGAGAGACCCAGTACTTC.

The rearrangement links TRBV29-1 to TRBJ2-5; TRBD1 aligns across 8 bases. With 7 bases clipped from V and 5 bases from J, the junction kept 9 bases outside the gene matches. Germline assignment: CDR1 SQVTM and CDR2 ANQGSEA. The CDR3 covers 13 residues. The CDR3 region is CSGLGQGDETQYF. The DNA for the CDR3 is TGCAGCGGCCTTGGACAGGGTGATGAGACCCAGTACTTC. The full variable domain, its missing parts supplied by reference TRBV29-1 and TRBJ2-5, is SAVISQKPSRDICQRGTSLTIQCQVDSQVTMMFWYRQQPGQSLTLIATANQGSEATYESGFVIDKFPISRPNLTFSTLTVSNMSPEDSSIYLCSGLGQGDETQYFGPGTRLLVL.

The genes are TRBV7-9 and TRBJ1-1, with no clear D. The germline V gene encodes CDR1 SEHNR and CDR2 FQNEAQ (reference sequence). V lost 3 bases and J lost 1, with 12 bases in between. This CDR3 is built from 15 residues. The CDR3 region is CASSLVDFGNTEAFF. Here the CDR3 DNA reads TGTGCCAGCAGCTTGGTTGATTTCGGGAACACTGAAGCTTTCTTT.

The rearrangement uses TRBV29-1 and TRBJ1-1; no clear D. Trimming shortened V by 4 bases and J by 2 bases, and 14 bases separated the two germline ends. Germline assignment: CDR1 SQVTM and CDR2 ANQGSEA. CDR3 length: 14 amino acids. In nucleotides, the CDR3 is TGCAGCGTTGCTAGACTTAATACCAACACTGAAGCTTTCTTT. This codes for CSVARLNTNTEAFF. Complete variable domain (other parts from reference TRBV29-1 and TRBJ1-1): SAVISQKPSRDICQRGTSLTIQCQVDSQVTMMFWYRQQPGQSLTLIATANQGSEATYESGFVIDKFPISRPNLTFSTLTVSNMSPEDSSIYLCSVARLNTNTEAFFGQGTRLTVV.

The rearrangement joins TRBV20-1 to TRBJ1-2; 7 positions match TRBD1. The V gene end was trimmed by 4 bases and the J gene end by 6 bases; junction bases not matched to a gene: 11. The CDR3 spans 14 residues. Germline assignment: CDR1 DFQATT and CDR2 SNEGSKA (reference sequence). CDR3 sequence: CSANRGSLFDGYTF. In nucleotides, the CDR3 is TGCAGTGCTAACAGGGGATCCCTTTTCGATGGCTACACCTTC.